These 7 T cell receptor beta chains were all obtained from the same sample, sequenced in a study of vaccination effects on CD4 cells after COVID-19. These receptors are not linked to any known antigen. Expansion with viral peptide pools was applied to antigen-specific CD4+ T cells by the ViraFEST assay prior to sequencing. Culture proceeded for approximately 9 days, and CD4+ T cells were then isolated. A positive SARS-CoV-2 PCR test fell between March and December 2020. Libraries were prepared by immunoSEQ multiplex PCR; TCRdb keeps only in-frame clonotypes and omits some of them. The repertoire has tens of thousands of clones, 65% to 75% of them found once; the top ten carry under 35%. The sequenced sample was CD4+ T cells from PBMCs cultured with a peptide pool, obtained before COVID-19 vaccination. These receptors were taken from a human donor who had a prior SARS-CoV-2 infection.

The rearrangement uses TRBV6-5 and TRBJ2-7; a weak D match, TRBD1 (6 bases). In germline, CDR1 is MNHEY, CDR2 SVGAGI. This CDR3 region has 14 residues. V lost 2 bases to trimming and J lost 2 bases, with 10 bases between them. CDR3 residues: CASSYTRQAYEQYF. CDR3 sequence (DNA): TGTGCCAGCAGTTACACCAGACAGGCCTACGAGCAGTACTTC.

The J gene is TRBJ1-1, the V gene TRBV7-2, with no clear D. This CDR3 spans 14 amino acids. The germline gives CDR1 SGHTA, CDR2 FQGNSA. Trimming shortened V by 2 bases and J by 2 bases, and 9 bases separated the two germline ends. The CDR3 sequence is CASSLTGSNTEAFF. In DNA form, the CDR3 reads TGTGCCAGCAGCTTAACTGGGAGTAACACTGAAGCTTTCTTT. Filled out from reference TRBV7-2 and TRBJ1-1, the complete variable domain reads GAGVSQSPSNKVTEKGKDVELRCDPISGHTALYWYRQSLGQGLEFLIYFQGNSAPDKSGLPSDRFSAERTGGSVSTLTIQRTQQEDSAVYLCASSLTGSNTEAFFGQGTRLTVV.

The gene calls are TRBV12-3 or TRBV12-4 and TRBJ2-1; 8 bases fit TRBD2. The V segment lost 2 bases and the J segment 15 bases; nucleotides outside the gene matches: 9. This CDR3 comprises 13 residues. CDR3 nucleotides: TGTGCCAGCAGTTTAACAGGCGGGGGGAGAGCGTTCTTC. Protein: CASSLTGGGRAFF.

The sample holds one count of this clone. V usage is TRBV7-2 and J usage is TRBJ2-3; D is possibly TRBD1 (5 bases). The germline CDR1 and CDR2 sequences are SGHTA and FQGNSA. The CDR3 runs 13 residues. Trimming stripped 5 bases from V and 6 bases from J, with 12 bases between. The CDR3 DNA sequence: TGTGCCAGCAGCGGAACACAGGCTGATACGCAGTATTTT. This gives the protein CASSGTQADTQYF.

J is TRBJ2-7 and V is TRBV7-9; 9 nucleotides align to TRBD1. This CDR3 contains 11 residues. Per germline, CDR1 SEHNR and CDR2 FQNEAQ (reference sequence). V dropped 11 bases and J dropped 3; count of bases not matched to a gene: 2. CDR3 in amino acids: CAGGQGYEQYF. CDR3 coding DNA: TGTGCCGGGGGACAGGGCTACGAGCAGTACTTC. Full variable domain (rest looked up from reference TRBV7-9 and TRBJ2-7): DTGVSQNPRHKITKRGQNVTFRCDPISEHNRLYWYRQTLGQGPEFLTYFQNEAQLEKSRLLSDRFSAERPKGSFSTLEIQRTEQGDSAMYLCAGGQGYEQYFGPGTRLTVT.

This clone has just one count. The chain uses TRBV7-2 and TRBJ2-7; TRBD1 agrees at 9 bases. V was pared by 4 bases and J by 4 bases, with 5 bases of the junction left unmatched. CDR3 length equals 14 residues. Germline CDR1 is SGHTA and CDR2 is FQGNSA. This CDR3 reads CASSSGTGFYEQYF. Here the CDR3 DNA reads TGTGCCAGCAGCTCCGGGACAGGGTTTTACGAGCAGTACTTC.

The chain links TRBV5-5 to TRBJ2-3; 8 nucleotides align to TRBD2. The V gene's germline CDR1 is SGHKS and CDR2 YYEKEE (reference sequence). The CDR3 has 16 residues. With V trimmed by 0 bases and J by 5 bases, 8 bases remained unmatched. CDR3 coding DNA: TGTGCCAGCAGCTTGGGGGCGGGAGGAAGTGTAGATACGCAGTATTTT. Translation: CASSLGAGGSVDTQYF.